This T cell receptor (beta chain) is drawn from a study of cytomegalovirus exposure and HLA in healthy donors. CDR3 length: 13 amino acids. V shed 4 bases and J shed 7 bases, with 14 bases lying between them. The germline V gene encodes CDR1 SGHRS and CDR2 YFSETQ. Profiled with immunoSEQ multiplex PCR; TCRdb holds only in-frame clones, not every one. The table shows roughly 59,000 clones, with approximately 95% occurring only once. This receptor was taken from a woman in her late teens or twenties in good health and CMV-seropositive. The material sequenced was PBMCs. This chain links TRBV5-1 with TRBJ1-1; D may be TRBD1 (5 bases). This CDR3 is CASSPQVDLEAFF. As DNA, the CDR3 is TGCGCCAGCAGCCCACAGGTCGACCTTGAAGCTTTCTTT.